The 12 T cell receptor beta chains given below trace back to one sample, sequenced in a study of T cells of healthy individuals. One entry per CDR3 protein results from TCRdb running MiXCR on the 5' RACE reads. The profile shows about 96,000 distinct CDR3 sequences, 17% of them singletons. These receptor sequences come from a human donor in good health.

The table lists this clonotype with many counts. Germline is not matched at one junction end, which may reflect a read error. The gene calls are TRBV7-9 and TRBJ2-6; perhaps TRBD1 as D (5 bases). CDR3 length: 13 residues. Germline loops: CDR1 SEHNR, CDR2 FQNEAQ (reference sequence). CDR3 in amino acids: CATPYSGASVLTF. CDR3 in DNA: TGTGCCACCCCCTACTCTGGGGCCAGCGTCCTGACTTTC. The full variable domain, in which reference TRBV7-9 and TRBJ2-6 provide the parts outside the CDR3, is DTGVSQNPRHKITKRGQNVTFRCDPISEHNRLYWYRQTLGQGPEFLTYFQNEAQLEKSRLLSDRFSAERPKGSFSTLEIQRTEQGDSAMYLCATPYSGASVLTFGAGSRLTVL.

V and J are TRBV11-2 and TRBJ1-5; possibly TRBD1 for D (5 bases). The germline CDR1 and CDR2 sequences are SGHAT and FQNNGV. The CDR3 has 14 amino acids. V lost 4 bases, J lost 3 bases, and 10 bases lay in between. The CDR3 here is CASSSDSNNQPQHF. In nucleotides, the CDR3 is TGTGCCAGCAGCTCCGACAGTAACAATCAGCCCCAGCATTTT. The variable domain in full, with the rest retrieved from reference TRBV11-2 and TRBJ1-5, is EAGVAQSPRYKIIEKRQSVAFWCNPISGHATLYWYQQILGQGPKLLIQFQNNGVVDDSQLPKDRFSAERLKGVDSTLKIQPAKLEDSAVYLCASSSDSNNQPQHFGDGTRLSIL.

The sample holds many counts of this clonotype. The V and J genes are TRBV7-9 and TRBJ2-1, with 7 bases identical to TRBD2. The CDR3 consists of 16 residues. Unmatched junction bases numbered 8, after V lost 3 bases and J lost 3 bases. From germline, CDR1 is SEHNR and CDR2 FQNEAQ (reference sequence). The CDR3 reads CASSFLVSGGYNEQFF. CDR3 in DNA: TGTGCCAGCAGCTTTCTTGTTTCGGGGGGCTACAATGAGCAGTTCTTC.

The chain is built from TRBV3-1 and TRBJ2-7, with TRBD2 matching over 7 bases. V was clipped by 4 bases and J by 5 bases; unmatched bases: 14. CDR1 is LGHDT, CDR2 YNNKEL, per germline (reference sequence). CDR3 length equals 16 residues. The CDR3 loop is CASSPGGWEGSHEQYF. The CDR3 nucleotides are TGTGCCAGCAGCCCCGGGGGGTGGGAGGGGTCCCACGAGCAGTACTTC.

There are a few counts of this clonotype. As DNA, the CDR3 is TGTGCCAGCAGCTACTCCGGAGCCGAGCAGTACTTC. This codes for CASSYSGAEQYF. This chain links TRBV11-2 with TRBJ2-7; no reliable D call. This CDR3 region has 12 residues. Trimming cost V 4 bases and J 6 bases, with 10 bases left between them. Germline-derived CDR1 and CDR2 are SGHAT and FQNNGV.

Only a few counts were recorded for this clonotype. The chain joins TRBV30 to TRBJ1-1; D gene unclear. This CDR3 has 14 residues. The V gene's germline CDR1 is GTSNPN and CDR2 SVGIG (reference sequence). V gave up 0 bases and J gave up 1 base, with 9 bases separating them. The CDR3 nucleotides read TGTGCCTGGAGTGTACGCCCAGAGAACACTGAAGCTTTCTTT. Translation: CAWSVRPENTEAFF.

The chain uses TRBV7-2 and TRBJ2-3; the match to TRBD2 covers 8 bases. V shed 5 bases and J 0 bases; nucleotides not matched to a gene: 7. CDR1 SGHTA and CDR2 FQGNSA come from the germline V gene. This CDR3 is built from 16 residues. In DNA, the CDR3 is TGTGCCAGCAGCCCCAGCGGGGGAATTAGCACAGATACGCAGTATTTT. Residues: CASSPSGGISTDTQYF. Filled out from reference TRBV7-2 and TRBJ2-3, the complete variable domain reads GAGVSQSPSNKVTEKGKDVELRCDPISGHTALYWYRQSLGQGLEFLIYFQGNSAPDKSGLPSDRFSAERTGGSVSTLTIQRTQQEDSAVYLCASSPSGGISTDTQYFGPGTRLTVL.

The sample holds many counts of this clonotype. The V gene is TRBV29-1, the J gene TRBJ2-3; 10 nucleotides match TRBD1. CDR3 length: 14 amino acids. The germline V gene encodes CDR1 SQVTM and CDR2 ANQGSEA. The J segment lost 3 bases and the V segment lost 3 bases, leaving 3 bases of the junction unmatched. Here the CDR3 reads CSVEPGQGTDTQYF. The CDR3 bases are TGCAGCGTTGAGCCGGGACAGGGGACAGATACGCAGTATTTT.

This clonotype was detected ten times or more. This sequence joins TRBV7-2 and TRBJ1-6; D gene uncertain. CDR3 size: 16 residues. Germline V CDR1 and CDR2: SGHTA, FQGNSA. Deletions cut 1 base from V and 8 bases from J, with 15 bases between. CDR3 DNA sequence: TGTGCCAGCAGCTTAGGCGGGCCCTGGAGGGATTCACCCCTCCACTTT. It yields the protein CASSLGGPWRDSPLHF.

This CDR3 is CASSLTGVEREKLFF. CDR3 nucleotides: TGTGCCAGCAGTCTTACAGGGGTGGAACGGGAAAAACTGTTTTTT. The chain recombines TRBV2 with TRBJ1-4; 7 bases align to TRBD1. Germline trimming cut 5 bases from V and 8 bases from J; bases unmatched to any gene: 11. The CDR3 loop spans 15 amino acids. Germline CDR1 is SNHLY and CDR2 is FYNNEI.

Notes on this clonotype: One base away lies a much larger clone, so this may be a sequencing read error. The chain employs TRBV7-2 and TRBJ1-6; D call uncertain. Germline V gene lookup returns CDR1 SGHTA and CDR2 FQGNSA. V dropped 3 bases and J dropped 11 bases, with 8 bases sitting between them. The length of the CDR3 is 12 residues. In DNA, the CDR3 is TGTGCCAGCAGCTTCCGGTTGGCACCCCTCCACTTT. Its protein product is CASSFRLAPLHF.

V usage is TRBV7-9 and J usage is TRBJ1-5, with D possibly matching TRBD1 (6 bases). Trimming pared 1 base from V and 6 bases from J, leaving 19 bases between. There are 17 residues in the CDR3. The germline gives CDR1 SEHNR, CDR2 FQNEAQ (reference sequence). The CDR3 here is CASSLDGTRPRGQPQHF. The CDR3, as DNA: TGTGCCAGCAGCTTAGACGGGACGCGGCCCAGGGGTCAGCCCCAGCATTTT.